The entry that follows covers one TCR beta chain sequence. No cognate antigen has been identified for it. No much larger clone is present one base from it, and per-base qualities are unavailable. TCR CDR3 regions were amplified from genomic DNA by multiplex PCR using the deep immunoSEQ assay. For each cell subset, the extracted genomic DNA was distributed evenly across all wells of several immunoSEQ 96-well plates, and each plate served as one replicate. For sorted subsets, roughly 200 ng of genomic DNA, equivalent to some 30,000 T cell genomes, went into each replicate PCR. Purified libraries were quantified with a Qubit 3.0 fluorometer, sized on a Bioanalyzer 2100, and re-quantified with the KAPA Library Quantification kit. A separate single-read 150-cycle Illumina NextSeq 550 flow cell was used to sequence each immunoSEQ 96-well plate. Processing in the source paper ran as follows. Because only junctional sequences without quality scores were contained in the immunoSEQ output, filtering matching that applied to full-length reads could not be performed. Sequences were annotated with PyIR, a Python wrapper for IgBLAST v1.9, and V/J genes and CDR3 were assigned using IMGT germline references. Reads with weak V/J assignments (E-value above 1e-6), missing CDR3, stop codons, out-of-frame junctions, or ambiguous translated residues were removed. V3J clonotypes were defined by identical inferred V gene, J gene, and CDR3 amino acid sequence. Percentage overlap between repertoires was calculated by dividing the number of shared unique clonotypes by the size of the smaller repertoire. RTK rarefaction, the Chao1 estimator, and Recon v2.1 estimates of unobserved clonotypes were used to assess repertoire richness. Generation probabilities for all TCRbeta clonotypes obtained by the gDNA method from a few donors were computed using OLGA. TCRdb retrieved this table from immuneACCESS and kept in-frame rearrangements only. Not all clones are present; in checked studies, unresolved V genes account for under half, and no reason is known for the remainder. V and J calls and clone size are copied from that table; D and trimming were computed from the DNA. This sample has some 600,000 clones in its table, and approximately 96% of those were observed once. The ten largest clones represent less than 0.13% of the sample.

CD8 naive samples consisted of CD45RO-negative cells that were positively selected for CCR7, yielding a CD45RA+CCR7+ population without TemRA cells. The donors were healthy, HIV-negative adults with no recently reported acute infections or vaccinations. Every donor was a Caucasian adult residing in Nashville, Tennessee, USA. Blood was collected by leukapheresis, and PBMCs were isolated by Ficoll-Histopaque density gradient centrifugation and then cryopreserved in liquid nitrogen vapor phase. Analytical flow cytometry was used to check the purity and quantity of every magnetically sorted T cell population. Each sorted fraction had its genomic DNA isolated and then quantified by UV absorbance on a Nanodrop 2000c. This sample is part of a study of shared clonotypes between healthy human individuals (dated by TCRdb to 2018 to 2021). Regarding the research as a whole: The cohort comprised two women and a few men aged 18 to 49 years. Per donor, three plates each were used for CD4 naive and CD4 memory, two for CD8 naive, and one for CD8 memory. To estimate repertoire size and how much clonotypes are shared between individuals, the study performed deep sequencing of blood TCR repertoires from roughly five healthy adults. Libraries were prepared and TCR repertoires were sequenced by different laboratories using diverse techniques, in order to increase sequencing depth and limit assay-specific biases. Leukapheresis yielded between about 0.94 and 9 billion PBMCs per donor.

What the authors observed across the whole study: Pairwise subsampling led to the expectation that sequencing depth would affect the degree of clonotype sharing among donors. Higher generation probabilities were observed for clonotypes shared by all four sorted-subset donors than for non-shared clonotypes. The genetic and exposure-history diversity represented was limited by the small number of donors. Sampling was limited to blood, and TCR repertoires in tissue likely differ from TCR repertoires in blood. Approximately 5% of naive CD4, around 4% of naive CD8, 2.3% of memory CD4, and 0.35% to 0.5% of memory CD8 clonotypes were shared across four donors. Even with the large sequencing depth, rarefaction of the sorted-subset datasets indicated that sequencing was incomplete. Naive subsets generally had larger estimated clonotype richness than memory subsets.

The germline V gene supplies CDR1 SNHLY and CDR2 FYNNEI. From the cysteine through the phenylalanine, the CDR3 covers 15 amino acids. The kept DNA is CDR3 alone, 45 bases in frame from the first base. Trimmed from V: 4 bases; trimmed from J: 2 bases; junction bases lacking a gene match: 5. This clonotype was sampled from a woman aged 25-40 years in good health. The chain is assembled from TRBV2 and TRBJ2-7; TRBD2 matches 10 bases in the middle. Sequencing was performed on naive CD8+ T cells sorted from blood. The label giving this sample's cell subset or site can be read as: CD45RA+CCR7+. The CDR3 here reads CASSVLSGRAYEQYF. The sequenced DNA is TGTGCCAGCAGTGTTTTAAGCGGGAGGGCCTACGAGCAGTACTTC.